This T cell receptor (beta chain) was sequenced in a study of cytomegalovirus exposure and HLA in healthy donors. Details on this clone: Its antigen is unknown. A junction boundary mismatches the germline segment, possibly from a read error.

Sequencing was performed with immunoSEQ multiplex PCR; in TCRdb, only in-frame clones are kept and a portion is missing. The repertoire includes under 350,000 clones, 65% to 90% of them detected once, and approximately 1% sits in the top ten. Study-wide results and caveats: A few of the chains that were CMV-associated were confirmed in vitro to be specific for CMV antigens. Listed as cytomegalovirus-associated were 164 TCR beta chains.

The germline V gene encodes CDR1 MNHEY and CDR2 SMNVEV (reference sequence). This CDR3 is 13 amino acids long. Source material: PBMCs. The TCR comes from a woman under 30 in good health and CMV-seronegative. The chain combines TRBV27 with TRBJ1-2; D is perhaps TRBD1 (6 bases). The CDR3 DNA reads TGTGCCAACAGTTTACAGGGAAATCGAGGCTACACCTTC. Translation gives CANSLQGNRGYTF.